This T cell receptor beta chain is drawn from a study of OX40 agonist ivuxolimab in advanced cancers. CDR1 and CDR2 from the germline V gene are LNHDA and SQIVND (reference sequence). The V gene lost 5 bases and the J gene lost 6 bases, with 13 bases spanning the gap. The CDR3 covers 14 residues. TCRdb's copy holds only in-frame clones and misses some; the assay was immunoSEQ multiplex PCR. The table includes under 150,000 clones, about 92% detected once. Sequenced here: CD4+ or CD8+ T cells sorted from blood, sampled in a trial of the OX40 agonist ivuxolimab. The origin of this receptor is an adult with an advanced solid tumor such as melanoma, head and neck, liver or kidney cancer. The V and J genes are TRBV19 and TRBJ2-2, with D tentatively TRBD1 (7 bases). The CDR3 DNA reads TGTGCCAGTAGTCCCAGGGGGGTCGCCGGGGAGCTGTTTTTT. Its protein is CASSPRGVAGELFF.